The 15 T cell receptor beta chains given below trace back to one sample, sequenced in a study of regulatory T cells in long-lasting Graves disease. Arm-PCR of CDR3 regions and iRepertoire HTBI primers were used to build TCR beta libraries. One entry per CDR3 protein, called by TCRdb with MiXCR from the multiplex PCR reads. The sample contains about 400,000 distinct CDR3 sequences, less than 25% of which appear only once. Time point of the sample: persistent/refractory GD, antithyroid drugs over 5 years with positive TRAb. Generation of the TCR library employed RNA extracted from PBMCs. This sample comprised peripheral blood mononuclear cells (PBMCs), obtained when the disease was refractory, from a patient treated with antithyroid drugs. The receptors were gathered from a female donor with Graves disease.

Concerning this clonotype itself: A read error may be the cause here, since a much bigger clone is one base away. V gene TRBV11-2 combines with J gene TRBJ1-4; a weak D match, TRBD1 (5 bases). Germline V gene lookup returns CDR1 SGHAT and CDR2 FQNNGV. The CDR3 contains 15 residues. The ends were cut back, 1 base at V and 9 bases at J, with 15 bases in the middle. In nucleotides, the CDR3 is TGTGCCAGCAGCTTAGTGTGGGGGTCTGGTAAAAAACTGTTTTTT. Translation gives CASSLVWGSGKKLFF.

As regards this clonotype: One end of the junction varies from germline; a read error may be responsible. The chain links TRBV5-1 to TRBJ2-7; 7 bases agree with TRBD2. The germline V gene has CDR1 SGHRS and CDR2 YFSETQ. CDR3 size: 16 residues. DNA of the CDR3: TGTGCCAGCAGCTTGGGAGGGGCTAAGATAACCTACGAGCAGTACTTC. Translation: CASSLGGAKITYEQYF.

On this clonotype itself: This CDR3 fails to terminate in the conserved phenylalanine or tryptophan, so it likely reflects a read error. As DNA, the CDR3 is TGTGCCATCAGTGGCTCGAGTTACGAGCAGTACCTC. Translating gives CAISGSSYEQYL. This chain links TRBV10-3 with TRBJ2-7; D is unresolved. Between the trimmed V and J ends, which lost 4 bases and 4 bases, there was a span of 8 bases. The CDR3 sequence is 12 residues long. Per germline, CDR1 ENHRY and CDR2 SYGVKD.

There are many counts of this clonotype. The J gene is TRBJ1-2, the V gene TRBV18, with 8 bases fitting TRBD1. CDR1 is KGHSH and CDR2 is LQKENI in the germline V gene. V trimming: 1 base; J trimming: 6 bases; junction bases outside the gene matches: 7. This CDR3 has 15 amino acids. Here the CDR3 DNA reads TGTGCCAGCTCACCACGGGAACAGGGGGGCGATGGCTACACCTTC. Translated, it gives CASSPREQGGDGYTF.

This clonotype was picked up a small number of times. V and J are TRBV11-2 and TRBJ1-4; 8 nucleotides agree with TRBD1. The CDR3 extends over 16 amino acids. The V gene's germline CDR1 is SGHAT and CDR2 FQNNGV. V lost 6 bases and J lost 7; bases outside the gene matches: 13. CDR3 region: CASRSFRGQAGEKLFF. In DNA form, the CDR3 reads TGTGCCAGCAGATCTTTCAGGGGGCAGGCCGGTGAAAAACTGTTTTTT.

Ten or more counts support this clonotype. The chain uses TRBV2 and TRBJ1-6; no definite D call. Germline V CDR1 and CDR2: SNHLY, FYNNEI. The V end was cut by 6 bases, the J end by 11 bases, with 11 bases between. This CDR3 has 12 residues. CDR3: CASSGEIAPLHF. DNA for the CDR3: TGTGCCAGCAGCGGGGAGATTGCACCCCTCCACTTT.

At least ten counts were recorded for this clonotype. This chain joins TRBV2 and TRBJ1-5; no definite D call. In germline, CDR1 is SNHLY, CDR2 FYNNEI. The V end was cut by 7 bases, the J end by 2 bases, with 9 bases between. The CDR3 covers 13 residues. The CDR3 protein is CASTKGGNQPQHF. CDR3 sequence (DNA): TGTGCCAGCACGAAGGGTGGCAATCAGCCCCAGCATTTT.

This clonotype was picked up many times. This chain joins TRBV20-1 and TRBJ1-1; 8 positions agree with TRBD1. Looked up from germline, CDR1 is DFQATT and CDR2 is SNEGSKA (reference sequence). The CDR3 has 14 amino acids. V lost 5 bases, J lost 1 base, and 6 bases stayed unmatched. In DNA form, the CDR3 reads TGCAGTGCTGGTCAGGGGGCGCAGAACACTGAAGCTTTCTTT. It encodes CSAGQGAQNTEAFF.

As DNA, the CDR3 is TGTGCCAGCAGCTTGGGTCCTTTCTCTGGGGCCAACGTCCTGACTTTC. It is translated as CASSLGPFSGANVLTF. The V call is TRBV5-5, the J call TRBJ2-6; D remains ambiguous. Per germline, CDR1 SGHKS and CDR2 YYEKEE (reference sequence). The CDR3 runs to 16 residues. Trimming pared 0 bases from V and 0 bases from J, leaving 7 bases between.

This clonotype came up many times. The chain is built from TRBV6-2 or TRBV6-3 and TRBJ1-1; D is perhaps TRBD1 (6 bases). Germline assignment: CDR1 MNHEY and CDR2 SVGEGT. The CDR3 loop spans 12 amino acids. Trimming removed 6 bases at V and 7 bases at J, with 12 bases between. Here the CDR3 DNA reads TGTGCCAGCAGCAACAGGGTGGGTGAAGCTTTCTTT. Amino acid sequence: CASSNRVGEAFF.

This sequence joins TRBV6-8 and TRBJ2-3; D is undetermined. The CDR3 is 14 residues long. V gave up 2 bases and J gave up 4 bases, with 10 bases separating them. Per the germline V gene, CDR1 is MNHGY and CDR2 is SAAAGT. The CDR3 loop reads CASSYPHFADTQYF. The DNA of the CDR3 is TGTGCCAGCAGTTACCCGCATTTCGCAGATACGCAGTATTTT.

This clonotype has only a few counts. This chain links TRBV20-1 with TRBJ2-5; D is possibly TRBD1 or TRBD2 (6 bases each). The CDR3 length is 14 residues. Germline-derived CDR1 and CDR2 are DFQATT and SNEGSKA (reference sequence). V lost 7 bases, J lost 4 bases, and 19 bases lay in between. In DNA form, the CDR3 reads TGCAGTGAACTAGCCGGGACAAGGAGAGAGACCCAGTACTTC. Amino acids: CSELAGTRRETQYF.

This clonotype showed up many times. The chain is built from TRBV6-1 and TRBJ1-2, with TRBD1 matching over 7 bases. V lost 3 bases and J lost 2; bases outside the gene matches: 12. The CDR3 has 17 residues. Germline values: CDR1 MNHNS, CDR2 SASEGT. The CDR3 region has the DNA TGTGCCAGCAGTGATACACCGGGGACAGCTCTAAACTATGGCTACACCTTC. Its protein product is CASSDTPGTALNYGYTF.

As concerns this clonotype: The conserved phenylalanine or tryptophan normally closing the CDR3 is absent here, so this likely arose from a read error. CDR3 DNA sequence: TGCAGTGCAAATCGGGACATTGAAGCTTTCTCT. Translating gives CSANRDIEAFS. The V gene is TRBV20-1, the J gene TRBJ1-1; D might be TRBD1 (6 bases). CDR1 DFQATT and CDR2 SNEGSKA come from the germline V gene (reference sequence). The CDR3 spans 11 residues. Between the trimmed V and J ends, which lost 6 bases and 7 bases, there was a span of 12 bases.

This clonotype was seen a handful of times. CDR3 in DNA: TGTGCCAGCAGTTTACGGATAGGTGCCAAAAACATTCAGTACTTC. This gives the protein CASSLRIGAKNIQYF. The gene calls are TRBV12-3 or TRBV12-4 and TRBJ2-4; no firm D call. Trimming took off 2 bases at V and 1 base at J, with 9 bases between the two ends. The CDR3 spans 15 residues.